A single sample gave rise to the 18 T cell receptor beta chains below, sequenced in a study of shared clonotypes between healthy human individuals. Assay: immunoSEQ multiplex PCR; the TCRdb copy retains only in-frame clones and omits some. The repertoire holds millions of clones, with about 92% as singletons. The sample taken for sequencing was naive CD4+ T cells sorted from blood. Documented subset: CD45RA+ positively selected. The receptors stem from a man between 18 and 35 years old in good health.

The rearrangement joins TRBV6-1 to TRBJ1-5; possibly TRBD1 for D (6 bases). The germline gives CDR1 MNHNS, CDR2 SASEGT. This CDR3 is 15 amino acids long. V lost 3 bases, J lost 3 bases, and 12 bases lay in between. In DNA, the CDR3 is TGTGCCAGCAGTGAGCAGGGGTGGCCCAATCAGCCCCAGCATTTT. It specifies CASSEQGWPNQPQHF.

The chain recombines TRBV4-2 with TRBJ1-1; D is undetermined. V lost 0 bases and J lost 11, with 10 bases in between. The CDR3 has 12 amino acids. Germline CDR1 LGHNA, CDR2 YNFKEQ. Here the CDR3 reads CASSQERRMAFF. CDR3 DNA: TGTGCCAGCAGCCAAGAACGACGGATGGCTTTCTTT.

The genes are TRBV25-1 and TRBJ1-3; D is unresolved. V lost 4 bases, J lost 2 bases, and 12 bases lay in between. Germline V lookup: CDR1 MGHDK, CDR2 SYGVNS. The CDR3 has 15 amino acids. The CDR3 sequence: CASSAPPNAGNTIYF. DNA for the CDR3: TGTGCCAGCAGTGCCCCCCCGAATGCTGGAAACACCATATATTTT.

The chain joins TRBV19 to TRBJ2-7; maybe TRBD2 (6 bases). Germline V gene lookup returns CDR1 LNHDA and CDR2 SQIVND (reference sequence). The CDR3 spans 14 residues. V lost 3 bases to trimming and J lost 3 bases, with 12 bases between them. The CDR3 here is CASSIYGRLYEQYF. Written as DNA, the CDR3 is TGTGCCAGTAGTATTTATGGGAGGCTCTACGAGCAGTACTTC.

This chain uses TRBV11-3 with TRBJ2-7; 9 nucleotides align to TRBD2. The germline CDR1 and CDR2 sequences are SGHNT and YENEEA. J gave up 4 bases and V 4 bases, and 5 bases lay outside the gene matches. CDR3 size: 14 residues. The CDR3 here is CASSSGTSSYEQYF. DNA of the CDR3: TGTGCCAGCAGCTCCGGGACTAGCTCGTACGAGCAGTACTTC. Full variable domain (remainder filled in from reference TRBV11-3 and TRBJ2-7): EAGVVQSPRYKIIEKKQPVAFWCNPISGHNTLYWYLQNLGQGPELLIRYENEEAVDDSQLPKDRFSAERLKGVDSTLKIQPAELGDSAVYLCASSSGTSSYEQYFGPGTRLTVT.

The sample holds one count of this clone. The chain has TRBV7-8 and TRBJ2-7; D is perhaps TRBD2 (5 bases). Trimming took off 1 base at V and 7 bases at J, with 11 bases between the two ends. Germline V CDR1 and CDR2: SGHVS, FQNEAQ. The CDR3 has 13 amino acids. The CDR3 region is CASSLGESSEQYF. CDR3 DNA: TGTGCCAGCAGCTTAGGGGAGAGTTCGGAGCAGTACTTC.

The rearrangement uses TRBV7-2 and TRBJ2-1; the D gene is possibly TRBD2 (5 bases). The CDR3 contains 15 residues. Looked up from germline, CDR1 is SGHTA and CDR2 is FQGNSA. V gave up 0 bases and J gave up 9 bases, with 15 bases separating them. This CDR3 is CASSLAGVSAGEQFF. CDR3 coding DNA: TGTGCCAGCAGCTTAGCGGGAGTTAGCGCGGGTGAGCAGTTCTTC. The full variable domain, its missing parts supplied by reference TRBV7-2 and TRBJ2-1, is GAGVSQSPSNKVTEKGKDVELRCDPISGHTALYWYRQSLGQGLEFLIYFQGNSAPDKSGLPSDRFSAERTGGSVSTLTIQRTQQEDSAVYLCASSLAGVSAGEQFFGPGTRLTVL.

This clone showed up just once. The rearrangement joins TRBV6-5 to TRBJ1-6, with D possibly TRBD1 on 6 matching bases. Trimming took off 0 bases at V and 9 bases at J, with 15 bases between the two ends. This CDR3 is built from 16 residues. CDR1 and CDR2 from the germline V gene are MNHEY and SVGAGI. For the CDR3, the DNA is TGTGCCAGCAGTTACTCGCGACAGGCCCGGGTTTCACCCCTCCACTTT. Amino acids: CASSYSRQARVSPLHF.

This chain joins TRBV5-6 and TRBJ1-2, with a possible D match to TRBD1 (5 bases). Germline loops: CDR1 SGHDT, CDR2 YYEEEE. CDR3 size: 14 residues. V shed 4 bases and J shed 2 bases, with 12 bases lying between them. The CDR3 spells CASSPQGSNYGYTF. In nucleotides, the CDR3 is TGTGCCAGCAGCCCTCAGGGATCAAACTATGGCTACACCTTC.

The genes are TRBV18 and TRBJ2-3; D call uncertain. The CDR3 runs 14 residues. CDR1 and CDR2 (germline): KGHSH, LQKENI. The ends were cut back, 6 bases at V and 0 bases at J, with 10 bases in the middle. The CDR3 protein is CASSYSHSTDTQYF. CDR3 DNA: TGTGCCAGCTCCTACTCCCATAGCACAGATACGCAGTATTTT.

This chain joins TRBV18 and TRBJ2-1; tentative D call: TRBD1 (5 bases). V lost 9 bases and J 3 bases, leaving 21 bases between the germline ends. Germline CDR1 and CDR2: KGHSH and LQKENI. The CDR3 has 16 residues. CDR3 sequence: CASFSNRWEFYNEQFF. In DNA form, the CDR3 reads TGTGCCAGTTTCAGCAACAGGTGGGAATTCTACAATGAGCAGTTCTTC.

This chain connects TRBV6-5 to TRBJ2-7; 8 bases align to TRBD1. V shed 5 bases and J 2 bases; nucleotides not matched to a gene: 8. CDR3 size: 15 residues. Germline values: CDR1 MNHEY, CDR2 SVGAGI. CDR3 DNA: TGTGCCAGCAGTGCCCCCCACAGGGGGACCTACGAGCAGTACTTC. It specifies CASSAPHRGTYEQYF.

This chain joins TRBV5-4 and TRBJ2-5; 7 bases match TRBD1. Per the germline V gene, CDR1 is SGHNT and CDR2 is YYREEE (reference sequence). The J segment lost 6 bases and the V segment lost 1 base, leaving 9 bases of the junction unmatched. CDR3 length: 15 amino acids. Here the CDR3 DNA reads TGTGCCAGCAGCTTGTGGCAGGGGGTATCGAAGACCCAGTACTTC. This codes for CASSLWQGVSKTQYF.

This chain connects TRBV7-9 to TRBJ2-3; 10 nucleotides align to TRBD2. V lost 8 bases, J lost 1 base, and 12 bases stayed unmatched. CDR1 and CDR2 (germline): SEHNR, FQNEAQ (reference sequence). The CDR3 is 17 amino acids. The CDR3 loop is CASPPRLAGEGTDTQYF. The CDR3 DNA reads as TGTGCCAGCCCGCCGAGACTAGCGGGTGAAGGCACAGATACGCAGTATTTT. Full variable domain (rest looked up from reference TRBV7-9 and TRBJ2-3): DTGVSQNPRHKITKRGQNVTFRCDPISEHNRLYWYRQTLGQGPEFLTYFQNEAQLEKSRLLSDRFSAERPKGSFSTLEIQRTEQGDSAMYLCASPPRLAGEGTDTQYFGPGTRLTVL.

The rearrangement joins TRBV10-3 to TRBJ2-5; TRBD1 matches 7 bases. Per germline, CDR1 ENHRY and CDR2 SYGVKD. This CDR3 contains 15 residues. V was clipped by 5 bases and J by 3 bases; unmatched bases: 9. The chain's CDR3 is CAISNGTGDKETQYF. The CDR3 DNA sequence: TGTGCCATCAGTAACGGAACAGGGGACAAAGAGACCCAGTACTTC.

The chain links TRBV9 to TRBJ2-5; 11 bases line up with TRBD1. The CDR3 length is 15 residues. V gave up 0 bases and J gave up 7 bases; unmatched junction bases: 5. CDR1 SGDLS and CDR2 YYNGEE come from the germline V gene. CDR3 loop: CASSVEDRGHGTQYF. The CDR3 DNA follows: TGTGCCAGCAGCGTAGAGGACAGGGGGCACGGGACCCAGTACTTC.

The chain has TRBV30 and TRBJ2-5, with 7 bases lining up with TRBD1. Germline lookup yields CDR1 GTSNPN and CDR2 SVGIG (reference sequence). The CDR3 has 15 amino acids. V was clipped by 3 bases and J by 1 base; unmatched bases: 8. The CDR3 sequence is CAWSGYRGSQETQYF. CDR3 coding DNA: TGTGCCTGGAGCGGCTACAGGGGTAGCCAAGAGACCCAGTACTTC.

The rearrangement links TRBV29-1 to TRBJ1-1; no clear D gene. Germline CDR1 SQVTM, CDR2 ANQGSEA. The CDR3 totals 12 residues. Trimming removed 3 bases at V and 1 base at J, with 6 bases between. CDR3 sequence (DNA): TGCAGCGTTGACCAACAGAACACTGAAGCTTTCTTT. Protein sequence: CSVDQQNTEAFF.